Here is one T cell receptor (beta chain) with its context. As yet, its antigen is unknown. These data belong to a study of vaccination effects on CD4 cells after COVID-19. Whole-study context: Ahead of sequencing, the ViraFEST assay grew antigen-specific CD4+ T cells using viral peptide pools. Study-wide results and limits: Only a single clone (1 of 255 vaccine-induced clones in healthy vaccinees) cross-reacted with common cold coronaviruses.

The culture ran for approximately nine days before CD4+ T cells were isolated. Per germline, CDR1 LNHDA and CDR2 SQIVND (reference sequence). The CDR3 totals 14 residues. With V trimmed by 5 bases and J by 2 bases, 3 bases remained unmatched. The table came from immunoSEQ multiplex PCR; TCRdb's copy has only in-frame clones and leaves some out. Among 37,000 or so clones listed, roughly 74% were seen once. The receptor was derived from a human donor who received a COVID-19 vaccine. The sample consisted of CD4+ T cells from PBMCs cultured without peptide, taken before COVID-19 vaccination. The chain employs TRBV19 and TRBJ2-7; 10 bases agree with TRBD2. The chain's CDR3 is CASSRTSGAYEQYF. The CDR3 DNA is TGTGCCAGTAGTCGGACTAGCGGAGCCTACGAGCAGTACTTC.